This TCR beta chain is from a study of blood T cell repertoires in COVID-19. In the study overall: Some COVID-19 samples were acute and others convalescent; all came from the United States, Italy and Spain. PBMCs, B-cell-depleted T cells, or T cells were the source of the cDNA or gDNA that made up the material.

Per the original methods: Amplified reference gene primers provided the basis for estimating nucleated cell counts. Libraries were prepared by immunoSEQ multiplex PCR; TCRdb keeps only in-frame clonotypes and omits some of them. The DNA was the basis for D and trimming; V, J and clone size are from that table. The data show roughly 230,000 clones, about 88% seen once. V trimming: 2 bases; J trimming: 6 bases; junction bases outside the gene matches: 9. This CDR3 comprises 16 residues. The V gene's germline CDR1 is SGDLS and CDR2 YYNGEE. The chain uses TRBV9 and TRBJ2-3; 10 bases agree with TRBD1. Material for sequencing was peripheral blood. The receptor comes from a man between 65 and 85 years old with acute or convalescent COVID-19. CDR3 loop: CASSVEDGQGVDTQYF. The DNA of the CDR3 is TGTGCCAGCAGCGTGGAAGATGGACAGGGGGTGGATACGCAGTATTTT.